This passage covers 4 T cell receptor beta chains from one sample sequenced in a study of blood T cell repertoires in COVID-19. This table comes from immunoSEQ multiplex PCR, and its TCRdb copy is limited to in-frame clones, with some not included. The sample carries about 220,000 clones, approximately 84% recorded once. The sample comprised peripheral blood. The receptors originated from a man over 45 who had recovered from COVID-19.

V and J are TRBV7-2 and TRBJ2-7, with 7 positions matching TRBD1. The germline gives CDR1 SGHTA, CDR2 FQGNSA. V lost 2 bases and J lost 2; bases outside the gene matches: 9. CDR3 size: 16 residues. The CDR3 coding sequence is TGTGCCAGCAGCTTACAATACGACAGGGCCACCTACGAGCAGTACTTC. Amino acids: CASSLQYDRATYEQYF.

The rearrangement links TRBV7-9 to TRBJ1-1, with TRBD1 as a possible D gene (5 bases). V was cut by 7 bases and J by 0 bases, with 12 bases left in between. The CDR3 contains 14 residues. Germline lookup yields CDR1 SEHNR and CDR2 FQNEAQ (reference sequence). As DNA, the CDR3 is TGTGCCAGCATTGCTGGGGCCTTGAACACTGAAGCTTTCTTT. Translation: CASIAGALNTEAFF.

V is TRBV6-6 and J is TRBJ2-5; no definite D call. The germline V gene has CDR1 MNHNY and CDR2 SVGAGI (reference sequence). V shed 0 bases and J shed 2 bases, with 10 bases lying between them. The CDR3 runs 15 residues. The CDR3 coding sequence is TGTGCCAGCAGTTACTCGAGCCCCGGGCAAGAGACCCAGTACTTC. Translation: CASSYSSPGQETQYF.

The J gene is TRBJ2-3, the V gene TRBV5-1; 9 bases fit TRBD1. CDR3 length equals 17 residues. The V gene end was trimmed by 3 bases and the J gene end by 1 base; junction bases not matched to a gene: 9. From germline, CDR1 is SGHRS and CDR2 YFSETQ. The CDR3 loop is CASSSRDRVAGTDTQYF. CDR3 in DNA: TGCGCCAGCAGCTCCCGGGACAGGGTAGCCGGCACAGATACGCAGTATTTT. The full variable domain, its missing parts supplied by reference TRBV5-1 and TRBJ2-3, is KAGVTQTPRYLIKTRGQQVTLSCSPISGHRSVSWYQQTPGQGLQFLFEYFSETQRNKGNFPGRFSGRQFSNSRSEMNVSTLELGDSALYLCASSSRDRVAGTDTQYFGPGTRLTVL.